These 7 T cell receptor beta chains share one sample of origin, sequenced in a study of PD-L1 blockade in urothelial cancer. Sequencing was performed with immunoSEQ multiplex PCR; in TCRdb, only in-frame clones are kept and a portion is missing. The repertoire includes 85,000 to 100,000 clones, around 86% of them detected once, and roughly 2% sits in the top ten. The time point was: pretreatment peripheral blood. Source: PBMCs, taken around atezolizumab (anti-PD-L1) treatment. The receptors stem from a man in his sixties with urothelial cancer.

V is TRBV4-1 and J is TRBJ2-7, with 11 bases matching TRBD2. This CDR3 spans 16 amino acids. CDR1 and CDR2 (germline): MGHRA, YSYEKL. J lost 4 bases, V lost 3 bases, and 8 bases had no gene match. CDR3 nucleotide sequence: TGCGCCAGCAGCCAGGGAACTAGCGGGGGAGGATACGAGCAGTACTTC. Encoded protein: CASSQGTSGGGYEQYF.

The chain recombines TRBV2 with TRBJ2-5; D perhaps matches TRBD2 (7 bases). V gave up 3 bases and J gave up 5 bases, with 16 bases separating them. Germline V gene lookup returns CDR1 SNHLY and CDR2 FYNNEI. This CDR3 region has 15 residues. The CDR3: CASSDTLGRGETQYF. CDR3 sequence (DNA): TGTGCCAGCAGTGATACGCTTGGGAGGGGGGAGACCCAGTACTTC.

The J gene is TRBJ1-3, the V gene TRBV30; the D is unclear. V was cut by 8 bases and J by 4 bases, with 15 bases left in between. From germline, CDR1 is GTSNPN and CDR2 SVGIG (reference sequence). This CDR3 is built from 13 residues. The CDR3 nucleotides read TGTGCCCACGGACTCACCCTCGGAAACACCATATATTTT. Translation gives CAHGLTLGNTIYF.

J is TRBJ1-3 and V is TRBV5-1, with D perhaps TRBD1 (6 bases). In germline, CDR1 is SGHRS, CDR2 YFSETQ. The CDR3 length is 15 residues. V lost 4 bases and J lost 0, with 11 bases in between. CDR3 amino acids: CASSPNRDSGNTIYF. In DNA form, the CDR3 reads TGCGCCAGCAGCCCTAACAGGGACTCTGGAAACACCATATATTTT.

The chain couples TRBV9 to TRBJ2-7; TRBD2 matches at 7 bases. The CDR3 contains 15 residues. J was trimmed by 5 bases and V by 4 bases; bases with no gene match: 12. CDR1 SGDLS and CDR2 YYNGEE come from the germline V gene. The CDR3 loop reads CASSPWGGQVDEQYF. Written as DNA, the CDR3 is TGTGCCAGCAGCCCCTGGGGAGGGCAAGTGGACGAGCAGTACTTC. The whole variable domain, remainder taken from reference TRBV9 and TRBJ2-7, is DSGVTQTPKHLITATGQRVTLRCSPRSGDLSVYWYQQSLDQGLQFLIQYYNGEERAKGNILERFSAQQFPDLHSELNLSSLELGDSALYFCASSPWGGQVDEQYFGPGTRLTVT.

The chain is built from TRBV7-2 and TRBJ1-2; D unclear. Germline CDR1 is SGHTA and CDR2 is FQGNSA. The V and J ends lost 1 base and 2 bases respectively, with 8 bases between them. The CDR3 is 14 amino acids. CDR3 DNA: TGTGCCAGCAGCTTAGAGGCGACAAACTATGGCTACACCTTC. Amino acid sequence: CASSLEATNYGYTF.

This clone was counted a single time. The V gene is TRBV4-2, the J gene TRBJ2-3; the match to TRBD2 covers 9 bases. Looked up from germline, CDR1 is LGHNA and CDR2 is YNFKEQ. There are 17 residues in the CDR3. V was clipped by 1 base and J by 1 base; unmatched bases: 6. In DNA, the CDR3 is TGTGCCAGCAGCCAAGTTAAGAAGCGGGGGGGCACAGATACGCAGTATTTT. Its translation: CASSQVKKRGGTDTQYF.